The 23 T cell receptor beta chains listed next were all sequenced from one sample in a study of blood T cell repertoires in COVID-19. TCRdb keeps only in-frame clones here, not all; method: immunoSEQ multiplex PCR. Counted here are around 290,000 clones, 88% occurring once; the ten biggest clones make up roughly 2%. Sequencing was performed on PBMCs or T cells enriched from blood (not recorded which). The receptors shown here come from a woman aged 55 to 70 in a cohort exposed to, infected with or recovered from COVID-19 (not recorded which).

This clone was found once. The chain employs TRBV7-2 and TRBJ2-1; TRBD2 agrees at 11 bases. The CDR3 covers 13 residues. Germline V CDR1 and CDR2: SGHTA, FQGNSA. V lost 5 bases to trimming and J lost 13 bases; unmatched junction nucleotides: 7. The CDR3 region is CASSHSGLADQFF. CDR3 in DNA: TGTGCCAGCAGCCACTCGGGACTAGCGGACCAGTTCTTC.

The V and J genes are TRBV6-5 and TRBJ1-2, with a tentative D call TRBD1 (6 bases). Germline loops: CDR1 MNHEY, CDR2 SVGAGI. The ends were cut back, 6 bases at V and 4 bases at J, with 15 bases in the middle. CDR3 size: 14 residues. In DNA, the CDR3 is TGTGCCAGCAGCCCACCGGGACAAACCTATGGCTACACCTTC. This sequence encodes CASSPPGQTYGYTF.

The chain employs TRBV19 and TRBJ2-1; 11 positions match TRBD2. From germline, CDR1 is LNHDA and CDR2 SQIVND (reference sequence). The CDR3 length is 17 residues. V was clipped by 6 bases and J by 5 bases; unmatched bases: 12. The DNA of the CDR3 is TGTGCCAGTAGCCACGCTTTCCGACTAGCGGGAAACAATGAGCAGTTCTTC. Encoded protein: CASSHAFRLAGNNEQFF.

The rearrangement links TRBV2 to TRBJ1-1; the D is unclear. Trimming took off 4 bases at V and 10 bases at J, with 13 bases between the two ends. Germline values: CDR1 SNHLY, CDR2 FYNNEI. The CDR3 is 12 residues long. CDR3 residues: CASSVEGLRAFF. The CDR3, as DNA: TGTGCCAGCAGTGTTGAGGGATTGCGAGCTTTCTTT.

The chain is built from TRBV4-1 and TRBJ1-1, with 7 bases fitting TRBD1. This CDR3 spans 16 amino acids. Germline CDR1 reads MGHRA; CDR2 reads YSYEKL. J lost 4 bases, V lost 4 bases, and 12 bases had no gene match. The DNA of the CDR3 is TGCGCCAGCAGCCCTCGACAGGGAGGAAAAGGCACTGAAGCTTTCTTT. Translation gives CASSPRQGGKGTEAFF.

This rearrangement joins TRBV5-5 to TRBJ1-6; 11 bases fit TRBD1. Trimming removed 2 bases from V and 13 bases from J; junction bases left unmatched: 8. The CDR3 has 15 amino acids. CDR1 and CDR2 from the germline V gene are SGHKS and YYEKEE (reference sequence). For the CDR3, the DNA is TGTGCCAGCAGCTTAAGGACAGGGGGCTCTGCGCCCCTCCACTTT. This codes for CASSLRTGGSAPLHF.

For the CDR3, the DNA is TGTGCCAGCAGTTGGGGGGGTATGAATCAGCCCCAGCATTTT. It translates to CASSWGGMNQPQHF. The chain carries TRBV27 and TRBJ1-5; a possible D gene is TRBD1 (5 bases). V lost 4 bases to trimming and J lost 4 bases, with 11 bases between them. Germline V CDR1 and CDR2: MNHEY, SMNVEV (reference sequence). This CDR3 spans 14 amino acids.

The chain combines TRBV24-1 with TRBJ2-1; 11 bases map to TRBD2. This CDR3 is built from 13 residues. Unmatched junction bases numbered 1, after V lost 7 bases and J lost 6 bases. From germline, CDR1 is KGHDR and CDR2 SFDVKD. Written as DNA, the CDR3 is TGTGCCACCAGCCTAGCGGGAGGCAATGAGCAGTTCTTC. Its translation: CATSLAGGNEQFF.

The V gene is TRBV30, the J gene TRBJ2-3, with 7 bases lining up with TRBD2. This CDR3 has 12 amino acids. Germline V gene data show CDR1 as GTSNPN and CDR2 as SVGIG (reference sequence). Trimming at V came to 1 base and at J to 10 bases, leaving 5 bases not matched to a gene. The CDR3 DNA follows: TGTGCCTGGAGTGCGGGGACTACCCCGCAGTATTTT. It is translated as CAWSAGTTPQYF.

The genes are TRBV2 and TRBJ1-2, with D unresolved. Germline CDR1 and CDR2: SNHLY and FYNNEI. The CDR3 has 14 residues. The V gene lost 4 bases and the J gene lost 0 bases, with 9 bases spanning the gap. The CDR3 sequence is CASSAIGANYGYTF. In nucleotides, the CDR3 is TGTGCCAGCAGTGCTATCGGAGCTAACTATGGCTACACCTTC.

V gene TRBV30 combines with J gene TRBJ2-3; 12 bases fit TRBD2. Germline assignment: CDR1 GTSNPN and CDR2 SVGIG (reference sequence). After removal of 3 bases from V and 2 bases from J, the junction contained 3 bases not matched to a gene. The CDR3 spans 15 residues. As DNA, the CDR3 is TGTGCCTGGAGCCGACTAGCGGGAGCCACAGATACGCAGTATTTT. Its translation: CAWSRLAGATDTQYF.

The chain combines TRBV10-1 with TRBJ2-7; weak D call: TRBD2 (6 bases). Germline lookup yields CDR1 WNHNN and CDR2 SYGVQD (reference sequence). Trimming stripped 8 bases from V and 1 base from J, with 27 bases between. This CDR3 contains 18 residues. CDR3: CASSPGISGHIPSYEQYF. CDR3 coding DNA: TGCGCCAGCTCGCCCGGAATTAGCGGCCATATCCCGTCCTACGAGCAGTACTTC.

This chain links TRBV28 with TRBJ1-1, with D possibly matching TRBD1 (5 bases). The CDR3 consists of 12 residues. Germline assignment: CDR1 MDHEN and CDR2 SYDVKM. Trimming left V 5 bases short and J 9 bases short, with 13 bases between. The CDR3 nucleotides are TGTGCCAGCAGTATCGGGACTCTTAAAGCTTTCTTT. This sequence encodes CASSIGTLKAFF. The whole variable domain, filled in from reference TRBV28 and TRBJ1-1, reads DVKVTQSSRYLVKRTGEKVFLECVQDMDHENMFWYRQDPGLGLRLIYFSYDVKMKEKGDIPEGYSVSREKKERFSLILESASTNQTSMYLCASSIGTLKAFFGQGTRLTVV.

CDR3: CASSPDYGRQYF. CDR3 in DNA: TGTGCCAGCAGTCCGGACTATGGGCGACAGTATTTT. This rearrangement joins TRBV12-3 or TRBV12-4 to TRBJ2-3, with D possibly matching TRBD2 (6 bases). The ends were cut back, 5 bases at V and 12 bases at J, with 15 bases in the middle. The CDR3 has 12 residues.

The V call is TRBV6-2 or TRBV6-3, the J call TRBJ1-2; no reliable D call. This CDR3 comprises 14 residues. Trimming removed 2 bases at V and 5 bases at J, with 12 bases between. Germline values: CDR1 MNHEY, CDR2 SVGEGT. In nucleotides, the CDR3 is TGTGCCAGCAGTTACGGAGTTACACTTTATGGCTACACCTTC. This codes for CASSYGVTLYGYTF.

The CDR3 coding sequence is TGTGCCAGCAGCTTTAGGGCCCTAGGGACTACGGGTTCCACAGATACGCAGTATTTT. Its protein product is CASSFRALGTTGSTDTQYF. The chain joins TRBV7-2 to TRBJ2-3; 7 positions agree with TRBD2. After removal of 3 bases from V and 2 bases from J, the junction contained 17 bases not matched to a gene. The CDR3 sequence is 19 residues long. Germline loops: CDR1 SGHTA, CDR2 FQGNSA.

As for this clone: Other DNA sequences of this sample code for an identical CDR3. The chain employs TRBV19 and TRBJ2-2; D not certain. Germline lookup yields CDR1 LNHDA and CDR2 SQIVND (reference sequence). The CDR3 is 12 amino acids. V was cut by 5 bases and J by 2 bases, with 3 bases left in between. The CDR3 nucleotides are TGTGCCAGTAGTTTAAACACCGGGGAGCTGTTTTTT. Translating gives CASSLNTGELFF.

The chain carries TRBV28 and TRBJ1-1; D may be TRBD1 (5 bases). Germline assignment: CDR1 MDHEN and CDR2 SYDVKM. Between the trimmed V and J ends, which lost 2 bases and 6 bases, there was a span of 13 bases. This CDR3 contains 14 residues. The CDR3 reads CASSLQGNGPEAFF. The CDR3 DNA reads TGTGCCAGCAGTTTACAGGGAAATGGACCTGAAGCTTTCTTT.

The V call is TRBV11-2, the J call TRBJ1-1; a weak D match, TRBD1 (5 bases). V lost 5 bases to trimming and J lost 1 base, with 14 bases between them. The CDR3 sequence is 15 residues long. Germline V CDR1 and CDR2: SGHAT, FQNNGV. The CDR3 loop reads CASSPQGLQNTEAFF. The CDR3, as DNA: TGTGCCAGCAGCCCCCAGGGACTCCAGAACACTGAAGCTTTCTTT.

The chain has TRBV12-3 or TRBV12-4 and TRBJ2-5; no clear D. V lost 3 bases and J lost 4, with 3 bases in between. The CDR3 consists of 11 residues. The CDR3 region has the DNA TGTGCCAGCAGTTTCTTAGAGACCCAGTACTTC. It is translated as CASSFLETQYF.

The chain recombines TRBV27 with TRBJ2-2; 8 bases match TRBD1. Germline V gene sequence: CDR1 MNHEY, CDR2 SMNVEV (reference sequence). The length of the CDR3 is 14 residues. V was clipped by 3 bases and J by 4 bases; unmatched bases: 1. The CDR3: CASSFGTGTGELFF. CDR3 DNA sequence: TGTGCCAGCAGTTTTGGGACAGGCACCGGGGAGCTGTTTTTT.

This chain connects TRBV4-2 to TRBJ1-2; D call uncertain. V was trimmed by 1 base and J by 7 bases, leaving 16 bases between them. The CDR3 consists of 15 residues. Germline V gives CDR1 LGHNA, CDR2 YNFKEQ. The CDR3 loop is CASSQVGTGFSGYTF. In DNA, the CDR3 is TGTGCCAGCAGCCAAGTGGGTACGGGGTTCAGTGGCTACACCTTC.

The chain combines TRBV2 with TRBJ2-1; possible D gene TRBD1, 6 bases. This CDR3 has 16 amino acids. Germline V lookup: CDR1 SNHLY, CDR2 FYNNEI. Trimming left V 4 bases short and J 6 bases short, with 19 bases between. CDR3 DNA: TGTGCCAGCAGTGTACAGGGCCTACAAATTGGCAATGAGCAGTTCTTC. This encodes CASSVQGLQIGNEQFF.